This TCR beta chain was captured in a study of graft-versus-host responses after intestinal transplantation. Across the study: Every recipient underwent anti-thymocyte globulin induction, then tacrolimus and steroids for two to four years. Study-wide findings and caveats: Some GvH clones appeared in ileal mucosa or blood before recipient bone marrow.

TCRdb's table, derived via immunoSEQ multiplex PCR, lists solely in-frame clones and lacks some. Here the sample spans roughly 120,000 clones, approximately 90% being singletons. Regarding this clone: Its antigen is unidentified. The identical CDR3 is also encoded by other nucleotide sequences in the sample.

The starting material was unstimulated CD4+ T cells sorted from spleen or lymph node cells, obtained before intestinal transplant. The sequence derives from a human donor who received an intestinal transplant.

CDR3 sequence reads: CASSPGGETQYF. The CDR3 DNA sequence: TGCGCCAGCAGCCCCGGGGGAGAGACCCAGTACTTC. V is TRBV5-1 and J is TRBJ2-5, with a possible D match to TRBD2 (6 bases). Between the trimmed V and J ends, which lost 4 bases and 4 bases, there was a span of 8 bases. The CDR3 is made up of 12 amino acids. Germline CDR1 and CDR2: SGHRS and YFSETQ.